The 17 T cell receptor beta chains listed next were all sequenced from one sample in a study of beta chain features in type 1 diabetes. Reverse transcription of all isolated RNA meant that expressed TCRB transcripts were sequenced. Sequenced by immunoSEQ multiplex PCR; TCRdb stores in-frame clones only, minus some. The sample contains 250,000 to 400,000 clones, approximately 14% of which appear only once. The material sequenced was central memory CD4+ T cells from blood. These receptors were collected from a man aged 30 to 39 in good health.

The J gene is TRBJ1-3, the V gene TRBV11-2; possibly TRBD1 for D (5 bases). The CDR3 is 16 amino acids. The germline V and J ends were trimmed by 0 bases and 4 bases, with 13 bases remaining between them. Germline V lookup: CDR1 SGHAT, CDR2 FQNNGV. The CDR3 sequence is CASSLDRSGAGNTIYF. The CDR3 bases are TGTGCCAGCAGCTTAGATCGAAGCGGGGCCGGAAACACCATATATTTT.

This clone was found a few times. V is TRBV5-1 and J is TRBJ2-5; D possibly corresponds to TRBD1 (5 bases). V lost 2 bases and J lost 3, with 14 bases in between. CDR3 length equals 15 residues. Germline CDR1 SGHRS, CDR2 YFSETQ. The CDR3 sequence: CASSFPSGAEETQYF. The CDR3 DNA reads as TGCGCCAGCAGCTTCCCGTCTGGGGCCGAAGAGACCCAGTACTTC.

The V and J genes are TRBV6-6 and TRBJ1-5; D remains ambiguous. CDR1 is MNHNY, CDR2 SVGAGI, per germline (reference sequence). The V end lost 9 bases, the J end lost 7 bases, and 10 bases lay between the germline ends. This CDR3 is 11 amino acids long. For the CDR3, the DNA is TGTGCCAGTTCAAATGGACAGCCCCAGCATTTT. This sequence encodes CASSNGQPQHF.

The J gene is TRBJ2-5, the V gene TRBV29-1; D is unclear. CDR3 length: 11 amino acids. Trimming cost V 4 bases and J 2 bases, with 5 bases left between them. In germline, CDR1 is SQVTM, CDR2 ANQGSEA. The CDR3: CSVVGQETQYF. CDR3 nucleotides: TGCAGCGTTGTGGGTCAAGAGACCCAGTACTTC.

This clone was counted a few times. The chain employs TRBV7-8 and TRBJ2-7; TRBD1 matches at 8 bases. After removal of 5 bases from V and 11 bases from J, the junction contained 17 bases not matched to a gene. Germline V lookup: CDR1 SGHVS, CDR2 FQNEAQ. The length of the CDR3 is 15 residues. CDR3 in DNA: TGTGCCAGCAGCCCAGGACAGGGCGGGCGGACCCGGAAGTACTTC. Residues: CASSPGQGGRTRKYF.

In regard to this clone: Other DNA sequences in this sample translate to the same CDR3. For the CDR3, the DNA is TGTGCCAGCAGCTTGGACAGGGGTAATGAAAAACTGTTTTTT. Its translation: CASSLDRGNEKLFF. The chain recombines TRBV11-2 with TRBJ1-4; 9 bases line up with TRBD1. There are 14 residues in the CDR3. J was trimmed by 4 bases and V by 3 bases; bases with no gene match: 0. Germline CDR1 reads SGHAT; CDR2 reads FQNNGV.

This clone was counted only a few times. A much larger clone differs from this one at a single base, so this may be a read error. The V gene is TRBV7-2, the J gene TRBJ2-7; 8 bases line up with TRBD2. The J call is doubtful: the DNA matches TRBJ2-5 better. The germline V gene encodes CDR1 SGHTA and CDR2 FQGNSA. This CDR3 has 17 amino acids. The CDR3 is CASSRGSSGGAKETQYF. The CDR3 DNA reads TGTGCCAGCAGCCGCGGGTCCTCCGGGGGGGCTAAAGAGACCCAGTACTTC.

This clone was detected a few times. The V call is TRBV9, the J call TRBJ1-1, with D possibly matching TRBD1 (5 bases). This CDR3 spans 15 amino acids. From germline, CDR1 is SGDLS and CDR2 YYNGEE. Between the trimmed V and J ends, which lost 4 bases and 2 bases, there was a span of 15 bases. Written as DNA, the CDR3 is TGTGCCAGCAGCACCGGAGGCCGGGGCAACACTGAAGCTTTCTTT. Encoded protein: CASSTGGRGNTEAFF.

This clone turned up a few times. This chain connects TRBV12-5 to TRBJ2-3; tentative D call: TRBD2 (5 bases). Germline V lookup: CDR1 LGHNT, CDR2 FRNRAP. Trimming removed 8 bases at V and 6 bases at J, with 12 bases between. This CDR3 is built from 12 residues. CDR3: CASSGPGDTQYF. DNA for the CDR3: TGTGCTAGTTCGGGCCCGGGGGATACGCAGTATTTT.

There are a few counts of this clone. The chain uses TRBV5-1 and TRBJ1-1; D is undetermined. The ends were cut back, 0 bases at V and 0 bases at J, with 9 bases in the middle. The length of the CDR3 is 15 residues. CDR1 and CDR2 (germline): SGHRS, YFSETQ. CDR3: CASSLASVMNTEAFF. CDR3 nucleotide sequence: TGCGCCAGCAGCTTGGCGTCCGTTATGAACACTGAAGCTTTCTTT.

The gene calls are TRBV11-2 and TRBJ2-5; either TRBD1 or TRBD2 may fit D (5 bases each). This CDR3 region has 13 residues. Germline lookup yields CDR1 SGHAT and CDR2 FQNNGV. V shed 5 bases and J shed 3 bases, with 10 bases lying between them. As DNA, the CDR3 is TGTGCCAGCAGCCGGGACCCAGAAGAGACCCAGTACTTC. It specifies CASSRDPEETQYF.

This chain joins TRBV5-1 and TRBJ2-2; D ambiguous. V lost 5 bases, J lost 3 bases, and 17 bases lay in between. Germline V lookup: CDR1 SGHRS, CDR2 YFSETQ. The CDR3 extends over 16 amino acids. In DNA form, the CDR3 reads TGCGCCAGCAGTCTCGCGAGAGGCCGTGACACCGGGGAGCTGTTTTTT. Translation: CASSLARGRDTGELFF. Supplemented by reference TRBV5-1 and TRBJ2-2, the full variable domain reads KAGVTQTPRYLIKTRGQQVTLSCSPISGHRSVSWYQQTPGQGLQFLFEYFSETQRNKGNFPGRFSGRQFSNSRSEMNVSTLELGDSALYLCASSLARGRDTGELFFGEGSRLTVL.

V gene TRBV7-2 combines with J gene TRBJ2-2; D uncertain. Per the germline V gene, CDR1 is SGHTA and CDR2 is FQGNSA. This CDR3 contains 13 residues. Trimming left V 2 bases short and J 6 bases short, with 7 bases between. CDR3 amino acids: CASSLSVAGELFF. For the CDR3, the DNA is TGTGCCAGCAGCTTATCAGTCGCCGGGGAGCTGTTTTTT.

This clone was seen a handful of times. V and J are TRBV6-5 and TRBJ2-7; D is undetermined. The CDR3 contains 13 residues. Germline loops: CDR1 MNHEY, CDR2 SVGAGI. V lost 0 bases and J lost 6, with 9 bases in between. As DNA, the CDR3 is TGTGCCAGCAGTTACTCACCCCTGAGCGAGCAGTACGTC. It specifies CASSYSPLSEQYV.

The CDR3 loop reads CASSKTGDQPQHF. In nucleotides, the CDR3 is TGTGCCAGCAGCAAGACAGGGGATCAGCCCCAGCATTTT. The chain joins TRBV5-6 to TRBJ1-5, with 8 bases fitting TRBD1. CDR3 size: 13 residues. The germline V gene encodes CDR1 SGHDT and CDR2 YYEEEE. Trimming removed 4 bases from V and 5 bases from J; junction bases left unmatched: 2.

This clone was observed a few times. The gene calls are TRBV10-3 and TRBJ2-3; 8 nucleotides align to TRBD2. Germline values: CDR1 ENHRY, CDR2 SYGVKD. The CDR3 totals 16 residues. V shed 3 bases, J shed 2 bases, and the junction held 7 bases outside the gene matches. CDR3 nucleotide sequence: TGTGCCATCAGTGATTTGGGCGGGGGGCTCACAGATACGCAGTATTTT. The encoded protein is CAISDLGGGLTDTQYF.

The chain recombines TRBV5-1 with TRBJ1-6, with a weak D call TRBD1 (6 bases). Germline V gene data show CDR1 as SGHRS and CDR2 as YFSETQ. The length of the CDR3 is 15 residues. Deletions cut 0 bases from V and 7 bases from J, with 11 bases between. This chain's CDR3 is CASSLAAGANSPLHF. The CDR3 nucleotides read TGCGCCAGCAGCTTGGCCGCAGGGGCAAATTCACCCCTCCACTTT.